The 5 T cell receptor beta chains reported below all come from one sample, sequenced in a study of cytomegalovirus exposure and HLA in healthy donors. This PCR relied on a set of 60 Vbeta primers and 13 Jbeta primers. Sequencing used immunoSEQ multiplex PCR; TCRdb keeps in-frame clones, though not all of them. This repertoire shows fewer than 80,000 clones, 70% to 75% found once; its top ten account for around 5%. Material for sequencing was PBMCs. These receptors came from a woman aged 30 to 39 in good health and CMV-seronegative.

This chain joins TRBV28 and TRBJ1-4, with a weak D call TRBD1 (6 bases). V gave up 2 bases and J gave up 4 bases, with 11 bases separating them. CDR3 length: 15 residues. In germline, CDR1 is MDHEN, CDR2 SYDVKM. For the CDR3, the DNA is TGTGCCAGCAGTTTAGGGGGCCCGGATAATGAAAAACTGTTTTTT. Encoded protein: CASSLGGPDNEKLFF.

This clone occurred a few times. The chain joins TRBV6-6 to TRBJ2-5; D unresolved. This CDR3 has 12 amino acids. Between the trimmed V and J ends, which lost 0 bases and 4 bases, there was a span of 3 bases. The germline V gene encodes CDR1 MNHNY and CDR2 SVGAGI (reference sequence). In DNA, the CDR3 is TGTGCCAGCAGTTACTCGAGAGAGACCCAGTACTTC. It codes for CASSYSRETQYF.

J is TRBJ2-1 and V is TRBV10-2, with TRBD2 matching over 11 bases. From germline, CDR1 is WSHSY and CDR2 SAAADI. The CDR3 extends over 14 amino acids. V lost 2 bases and J lost 12; bases outside the gene matches: 6. In DNA form, the CDR3 reads TGCGCCAGCAGTGAGCCTAGCGGGAGGTCTGGGCAGTTCTTC. Amino acids: CASSEPSGRSGQFF.

CDR3 in amino acids: CAWRAGRPGETQYF. The DNA of the CDR3 is TGTGCCTGGAGAGCGGGACGTCCAGGGGAGACCCAGTACTTC. The V and J genes are TRBV30 and TRBJ2-5; the match to TRBD2 covers 7 bases. This CDR3 is 14 amino acids long. V lost 3 bases to trimming and J lost 5 bases; unmatched junction nucleotides: 9. Germline V gene sequence: CDR1 GTSNPN, CDR2 SVGIG (reference sequence).

V gene TRBV27 combines with J gene TRBJ1-1, with D possibly matching TRBD1 (6 bases). The V end was cut by 10 bases, the J end by 1 base, with 13 bases between. The CDR3 contains 13 residues. Germline lookup yields CDR1 MNHEY and CDR2 SMNVEV (reference sequence). The CDR3 nucleotides read TGTGCCACCAGGCTGGGGGCGAACACTGAAGCTTTCTTT. Amino acids: CATRLGANTEAFF.